Presented here are 32 T cell receptor beta chains from one specimen sequenced in a study of T cells after yellow fever vaccination. TCRdb fed the 5' RACE reads into MiXCR, producing one record per CDR3 protein. The sample contains under 300,000 distinct CDR3 sequences, 10% to 15% of which appear only once. Sequences were derived from CD4+ T cells sorted from PBMCs, sampled 45 days after the yellow fever booster vaccination. Every receptor here comes from a man in his thirties or forties who received the YFV17D yellow fever vaccine.

This sequence joins TRBV5-6 and TRBJ2-7, with 7 bases matching TRBD1. In germline, CDR1 is SGHDT, CDR2 YYEEEE. J gave up 3 bases and V 2 bases, and 5 bases lay outside the gene matches. This CDR3 contains 14 residues. This chain's CDR3 is CASSFGTEVYEQYF. CDR3 sequence (DNA): TGTGCCAGCAGCTTTGGGACAGAGGTCTACGAGCAGTACTTC. The full variable domain, with the rest looked up from reference TRBV5-6 and TRBJ2-7, is DAGVTQSPTHLIKTRGQQVTLRCSPKSGHDTVSWYQQALGQGPQFIFQYYEEEERQRGNFPDRFSGHQFPNYSSELNVNALLLGDSALYLCASSFGTEVYEQYFGPGTRLTVT.

V usage is TRBV24-1 and J usage is TRBJ2-1; 11 nucleotides align to TRBD2. From germline, CDR1 is KGHDR and CDR2 SFDVKD. The J segment lost 6 bases and the V segment lost 3 bases, leaving 3 bases of the junction unmatched. The CDR3 covers 15 residues. CDR3 DNA: TGTGCCACCAGTGATGTTGGACTAGCGGGCAATGAGCAGTTCTTC. Protein sequence: CATSDVGLAGNEQFF.

This clonotype was recorded a few times. The chain carries TRBV5-8 and TRBJ2-2, with D perhaps TRBD1 (6 bases). The CDR3 runs to 15 residues. The V gene's germline CDR1 is SGHTS and CDR2 YDEGEE. Trimming took off 3 bases at V and 7 bases at J, with 16 bases between the two ends. In DNA form, the CDR3 reads TGTGCCAGCAGCTCAGGGGCGCCGGCGGACGGGGAGCTGTTTTTT. It is translated as CASSSGAPADGELFF.

This clonotype was found a few times. This sequence joins TRBV29-1 and TRBJ2-2; no clear D gene. Germline CDR1 SQVTM, CDR2 ANQGSEA. The CDR3 has 12 residues. The V end lost 4 bases, the J end lost 5 bases, and 8 bases lay between the germline ends. This chain's CDR3 is CSVVSGTGELFF. The CDR3 region has the DNA TGCAGCGTTGTCTCGGGTACCGGGGAGCTGTTTTTT.

In the case of this clonotype: This sequence may be a read error, since a much larger clone differs from it by one base. The V and J genes are TRBV18 and TRBJ2-1; 14 bases are shared with TRBD2. J gave up 9 bases and V 0 bases, and 4 bases lay outside the gene matches. CDR3 length equals 16 residues. CDR1 and CDR2 from the germline V gene are KGHSH and LQKENI. CDR3 residues: CASSPPGTSGSSEQFF. CDR3 in DNA: TGTGCCAGCTCACCACCGGGGACTAGCGGGAGTAGTGAGCAGTTCTTC.

This clonotype was picked up a small number of times. This chain connects TRBV15 to TRBJ2-2; 7 nucleotides match TRBD2. The CDR3 has 17 amino acids. V lost 3 bases, J lost 5 bases, and 12 bases stayed unmatched. Per the germline V gene, CDR1 is LNHNV and CDR2 is YYDKDF (reference sequence). CDR3 loop: CATSSLRGGSWTGELFF. Written as DNA, the CDR3 is TGTGCCACCAGCAGTCTACGAGGCGGGAGTTGGACCGGGGAGCTGTTTTTT.

The chain has TRBV20-1 and TRBJ2-5; D is possibly TRBD1 (6 bases). CDR1 and CDR2 from the germline V gene are DFQATT and SNEGSKA (reference sequence). The CDR3 is 13 amino acids. V gave up 6 bases and J gave up 2 bases, with 13 bases separating them. For the CDR3, the DNA is TGCAGTGCCCCAACAGGGACACAAGAGACCCAGTACTTC. Its translation: CSAPTGTQETQYF.

This CDR3 reads CASSPPAGGPGEQYF. Written as DNA, the CDR3 is TGTGCCAGCAGCCCGCCAGCGGGAGGGCCGGGGGAGCAGTACTTC. The chain recombines TRBV7-2 with TRBJ2-7; TRBD2 matches at 10 bases. The V gene end was trimmed by 5 bases and the J gene end by 7 bases; junction bases not matched to a gene: 11. The CDR3 has 15 amino acids. Germline-derived CDR1 and CDR2 are SGHTA and FQGNSA. The whole variable domain, filled in from reference TRBV7-2 and TRBJ2-7, reads GAGVSQSPSNKVTEKGKDVELRCDPISGHTALYWYRQSLGQGLEFLIYFQGNSAPDKSGLPSDRFSAERTGGSVSTLTIQRTQQEDSAVYLCASSPPAGGPGEQYFGPGTRLTVT.

This clonotype was found a few times. The chain combines TRBV10-3 with TRBJ2-5; D tentatively fits TRBD1 or TRBD2 (5 bases each). V dropped 3 bases and J dropped 4 bases, with 12 bases sitting between them. The CDR3 sequence is 14 residues long. Germline V gene data show CDR1 as ENHRY and CDR2 as SYGVKD. CDR3 residues: CAISDKERGETQYF. CDR3 DNA sequence: TGTGCCATCAGTGACAAGGAGAGGGGAGAGACCCAGTACTTC.

The table lists this clonotype with many counts. The rearrangement uses TRBV6-5 and TRBJ2-1; TRBD2 aligns across 12 bases. This CDR3 comprises 14 residues. The junction had 9 bases not matched to a gene; V was cut back by 10 bases and J by 8 bases. Germline V gene sequence: CDR1 MNHEY, CDR2 SVGAGI. The CDR3 DNA reads as TGTGCCACCCAAAAGAGACTAGCGGGAGATGAGCAGTTCTTC. This encodes CATQKRLAGDEQFF.

This clonotype appeared many times. The chain is built from TRBV20-1 and TRBJ2-5; the D gene could be TRBD1 or TRBD2 (5 bases each). The CDR3 has 13 amino acids. Deletions cut 6 bases from V and 3 bases from J, with 14 bases between. Germline V gene data show CDR1 as DFQATT and CDR2 as SNEGSKA (reference sequence). This chain's CDR3 is CSAPGRQKETQYF. The DNA for the CDR3 is TGCAGTGCCCCGGGACGTCAAAAAGAGACCCAGTACTTC.

This clonotype was observed a handful of times. The V and J genes are TRBV4-2 and TRBJ2-7; D gene unclear. CDR1 and CDR2 from the germline V gene are LGHNA and YNFKEQ. The CDR3 extends over 14 amino acids. V was cut by 1 base and J by 3 bases, with 10 bases left in between. The CDR3 nucleotides read TGTGCCAGCAGCCAAGTTACCTCCCGCTACGAGCAGTACTTC. Its translation is CASSQVTSRYEQYF.

Only one count was recorded for this clonotype. The chain links TRBV9 to TRBJ2-7; 8 bases align to TRBD1. Germline values: CDR1 SGDLS, CDR2 YYNGEE. The CDR3 consists of 16 residues. J gave up 3 bases and V 0 bases, and 8 bases lay outside the gene matches. The CDR3 DNA sequence: TGTGCCAGCAGCGTAGGACAGGGGTCCGATAACTACGAGCAGTACTTC. Translated, it gives CASSVGQGSDNYEQYF.

This clonotype was counted between two and nine times. The chain carries TRBV7-2 and TRBJ2-5; D tentatively reads TRBD1 or TRBD2 (5 bases each). Trimming stripped 3 bases from V and 4 bases from J, with 12 bases between. The CDR3 has 14 amino acids. Per the germline V gene, CDR1 is SGHTA and CDR2 is FQGNSA. The CDR3 coding sequence is TGTGCCAGCAGCTTTCGGGGCGGCGGAGAGACCCAGTACTTC. As protein: CASSFRGGGETQYF.

The J gene is TRBJ2-3, the V gene TRBV30; D not resolved. Germline V lookup: CDR1 GTSNPN, CDR2 SVGIG (reference sequence). V dropped 0 bases and J dropped 5 bases, with 3 bases sitting between them. The CDR3 contains 11 residues. The CDR3 region is CAWSVGDTQYF. In nucleotides, the CDR3 is TGTGCCTGGAGTGTTGGAGATACGCAGTATTTT.

This clonotype was detected only a few times. This rearrangement joins TRBV7-9 to TRBJ1-2; D may be TRBD1 (5 bases). This CDR3 is 14 amino acids long. Germline lookup yields CDR1 SEHNR and CDR2 FQNEAQ (reference sequence). Deletions cut 6 bases from V and 7 bases from J, with 18 bases between. The chain's CDR3 is CASSRSGTERGYTF. The CDR3 coding sequence is TGTGCCAGCAGTCGATCCGGGACTGAGCGTGGCTACACCTTC.

This clonotype has more than one count but fewer than ten. This chain joins TRBV6-5 and TRBJ2-7, with a weak D call TRBD2 (6 bases). Per germline, CDR1 MNHEY and CDR2 SVGAGI. The CDR3 is made up of 15 amino acids. V lost 8 bases, J lost 4 bases, and 21 bases lay in between. DNA of the CDR3: TGTGCCAGCGGTACGTCGGGAGAGGGAAAATACGAGCAGTACTTC. Translation gives CASGTSGEGKYEQYF.

The rearrangement uses TRBV5-4 and TRBJ2-1; D might be TRBD2 (5 bases). V was cut by 1 base and J by 4 bases, with 12 bases left in between. The CDR3 is 15 residues long. CDR1 is SGHNT and CDR2 is YYREEE in the germline V gene (reference sequence). Written as DNA, the CDR3 is TGTGCCAGCAGCTTGCCGGGAAGTCGTTACAATGAGCAGTTCTTC. It codes for CASSLPGSRYNEQFF.

In its sample, this clonotype was seen many times. This chain joins TRBV12-3 or TRBV12-4 and TRBJ2-7, with D hard to call. Trimming removed 3 bases at V and 2 bases at J, with 8 bases between. The CDR3 sequence is 13 residues long. CDR3 nucleotides: TGTGCCAGCAGTTTCCCCCCGCCCTACGAGCAGTACTTC. Residues: CASSFPPPYEQYF.

The rearrangement uses TRBV20-1 and TRBJ2-1; 8 bases match TRBD2. The CDR3 is made up of 17 amino acids. Germline V gene lookup returns CDR1 DFQATT and CDR2 SNEGSKA (reference sequence). V shed 1 base, J shed 5 bases, and the junction held 13 bases outside the gene matches. This chain's CDR3 is CSARAGWEAGEHNEQFF. The CDR3 DNA is TGCAGTGCTAGAGCCGGGTGGGAAGCGGGAGAGCACAATGAGCAGTTCTTC.

This clonotype was seen a handful of times. The chain recombines TRBV5-1 with TRBJ2-4; the match to TRBD1 covers 9 bases. Germline loops: CDR1 SGHRS, CDR2 YFSETQ. V gave up 4 bases and J gave up 2 bases; unmatched junction bases: 19. The CDR3 runs to 20 residues. In DNA, the CDR3 is TGCGCCAGCAGCCATGGCGCCGGGACAGGGAGTTTATTGTCCAAAAACATTCAGTACTTC. This translates into CASSHGAGTGSLLSKNIQYF.

CDR3 residues: CASSFQAGENYEQYF. The CDR3, as DNA: TGCGCCAGCAGCTTTCAGGCAGGGGAAAACTACGAGCAGTACTTC. This chain links TRBV5-1 with TRBJ2-7, with D perhaps matching TRBD1 (6 bases). V was pared by 2 bases and J by 3 bases, with 15 bases between. The CDR3 extends over 15 amino acids. Germline CDR1 and CDR2: SGHRS and YFSETQ.

Worth noting for this clonotype: A read error may account for a junction end that differs from germline. This chain links TRBV18 with TRBJ2-7, with a tentative D call TRBD1 (5 bases). Germline loops: CDR1 KGHSH, CDR2 LQKENI. CDR3 length: 12 amino acids. The CDR3, as DNA: TGTGCCAGCTTACCAGGGCTCTACGAGCAGTACTTC. The encoded protein is CASLPGLYEQYF.

This clonotype was observed a few times. Since no conserved phenylalanine or tryptophan closes the CDR3, a read error is the likely cause. The DNA is omitted, as the CDR3 cannot be located on it reliably, and the CDR3 follows TCRdb's listing. V and J are TRBV28 and TRBJ2-3; TRBD1, the D gene given by the table, was not confirmed from the DNA. From its first to its last residue, the CDR3 has 13 amino acids. Germline CDR1 MDHEN, CDR2 SYDVKM. The CDR3 region is CASSAPGTGRHIP.

This clonotype was found many times. The rearrangement links TRBV20-1 to TRBJ1-5; no firm D call. The V end was cut by 3 bases, the J end by 10 bases, with 13 bases between. Germline lookup yields CDR1 DFQATT and CDR2 SNEGSKA (reference sequence). This CDR3 contains 12 residues. The CDR3 coding sequence is TGCAGTGCTAGCACAGCCGGAGGACCCCAGCATTTT. This encodes CSASTAGGPQHF.

The V call is TRBV29-1, the J call TRBJ2-2, with TRBD2 identical over 7 bases. CDR3 length: 16 residues. From germline, CDR1 is SQVTM and CDR2 ANQGSEA. J was trimmed by 5 bases and V by 4 bases; bases with no gene match: 13. Written as DNA, the CDR3 is TGCAGCGTTGGTGGGGGGGAGAGCGCTGGTACCGGGGAGCTGTTTTTT. Translated: CSVGGGESAGTGELFF.

This clonotype was counted only a few times. This sequence joins TRBV7-8 and TRBJ1-5, with D perhaps matching TRBD1 (5 bases). V gave up 5 bases and J gave up 6 bases, with 17 bases separating them. From germline, CDR1 is SGHVS and CDR2 FQNEAQ. The CDR3 is 15 amino acids. DNA of the CDR3: TGTGCCAGCAGCCAGGGACTCCTCAACGGTCAGCCCCAGCATTTT. Translation: CASSQGLLNGQPQHF.

This clonotype has only a few counts. The gene calls are TRBV9 and TRBJ2-5, with a tentative D call TRBD2 (6 bases). Germline V gene sequence: CDR1 SGDLS, CDR2 YYNGEE. This CDR3 has 15 residues. V dropped 0 bases and J dropped 2 bases, with 11 bases sitting between them. CDR3 nucleotide sequence: TGTGCCAGCAGCGTAGAGGTTAGCGGACAAGAGACCCAGTACTTC. Residues: CASSVEVSGQETQYF.

The chain couples TRBV7-6 to TRBJ2-1, with D perhaps matching TRBD1 (6 bases). The V gene lost 4 bases and the J gene lost 10 bases, with 17 bases spanning the gap. Germline V gene data show CDR1 as SGHVS and CDR2 as FNYEAQ. The CDR3 runs to 14 residues. The CDR3 DNA reads as TGTGCCAGCAGCTCCCGGGACACGTTGGGGGAGCAGTTCTTC. This codes for CASSSRDTLGEQFF.

The rearrangement joins TRBV5-1 to TRBJ2-7; perhaps TRBD2 as D (5 bases). The germline V and J ends were trimmed by 0 bases and 2 bases, with 9 bases remaining between them. This CDR3 contains 14 residues. Germline-derived CDR1 and CDR2 are SGHRS and YFSETQ. The CDR3 DNA follows: TGCGCCAGCAGCTTGGCCCCCGGGACCTACGAGCAGTACTTC. As protein: CASSLAPGTYEQYF. The entire variable domain, with the rest obtained from reference TRBV5-1 and TRBJ2-7, is as follows: KAGVTQTPRYLIKTRGQQVTLSCSPISGHRSVSWYQQTPGQGLQFLFEYFSETQRNKGNFPGRFSGRQFSNSRSEMNVSTLELGDSALYLCASSLAPGTYEQYFGPGTRLTVT.

This clonotype has just a few counts. The chain combines TRBV20-1 with TRBJ2-5; D might be TRBD1 or TRBD2, each matching 5 bases. In germline, CDR1 is DFQATT, CDR2 SNEGSKA (reference sequence). With 0 bases removed from V and 5 bases from J, the gap between germline ends came to 10 bases. The CDR3 covers 13 residues. The DNA for the CDR3 is TGCAGTGCTAGAGATGGGACCAAGGAGACCCAGTACTTC. It yields the protein CSARDGTKETQYF.

For the CDR3, the DNA is TGTGCCACCAGCAGGCAAAAACAGGGGACCGGGTACGAGCAGTACTTC. It codes for CATSRQKQGTGYEQYF. The chain joins TRBV15 to TRBJ2-7; 7 bases fit TRBD1. Germline CDR1 is LNHNV and CDR2 is YYDKDF (reference sequence). This CDR3 is built from 16 residues. With V trimmed by 3 bases and J by 4 bases, 12 bases remained unmatched.